Each of the 22 T cell receptor beta chains below was sequenced from the same sample in a study of post-analysis software for immune sequencing data. Study results and caveats: Five TRBV segments were significantly more frequent in patients than in controls. TRBV5-6, TRBV5-1 and TRBV20-1 were among these segments.

What these receptors recognize is not known. TCR beta libraries were prepared from cDNA with unique molecular identifiers. TCRdb passed the PCR reads through MiXCR, listing each CDR3 protein once. Found here are approximately 730,000 distinct CDR3 sequences, just over 45% of them singletons; the top ten hold approximately 5%. Sequenced input: blood. These receptors all come from a girl aged 10 to 17 with multiple sclerosis.

The chain has TRBV29-1 and TRBJ2-1; 14 nucleotides match TRBD2. The CDR3 loop spans 21 amino acids. Germline values: CDR1 SQVTM, CDR2 ANQGSEA. CDR3 residues: CSIQTGGAGTSGRITYNEQFF. The CDR3 DNA reads as TGCAGTATCCAGACAGGGGGCGCAGGGACTAGCGGGAGAATTACCTACAATGAGCAGTTCTTC.

For this clonotype: One end of the junction varies from germline; a read error may be responsible. This rearrangement joins TRBV11-1 to TRBJ2-1; TRBD2 matches at 13 bases. The CDR3 covers 15 residues. In germline, CDR1 is SGHAT, CDR2 FQDESV (reference sequence). The chain's CDR3 is CASNLGLAGANEQFF. The CDR3 region has the DNA TGTGCCAGCAACTTAGGACTAGCGGGAGCAAATGAGCAGTTCTTC.

This clonotype occurred a few times. The rearrangement joins TRBV6-6 to TRBJ2-7; 8 bases are shared with TRBD1. From germline, CDR1 is MNHNY and CDR2 SVGAGI (reference sequence). The CDR3 consists of 12 residues. V gave up 6 bases and J gave up 5 bases; unmatched junction bases: 3. The DNA for the CDR3 is TGTGCCAGCAGGCTACAGGGGGACGAGCAGTACTTC. It yields the protein CASRLQGDEQYF.

The rearrangement links TRBV7-8 to TRBJ2-2; no definite D call. The length of the CDR3 is 14 residues. Germline V gene data show CDR1 as SGHVS and CDR2 as FQNEAQ. The germline V and J ends were trimmed by 0 bases and 2 bases, with 4 bases remaining between them. Here the CDR3 reads CASSLAANTGELFF. The CDR3 DNA sequence: TGTGCCAGCAGCTTAGCCGCCAACACCGGGGAGCTGTTTTTT. Full variable domain (outside the CDR3, taken from reference TRBV7-8 and TRBJ2-2): GAGVSQSPRYKVAKRGQDVALRCDPISGHVSLFWYQQALGQGPEFLTYFQNEAQLDKSGLPSDRFFAERPEGSVSTLKIQRTQQEDSAVYLCASSLAANTGELFFGEGSRLTVL.

The genes are TRBV28 and TRBJ2-1; either TRBD1 or TRBD2 may supply D (6 bases each). In germline, CDR1 is MDHEN, CDR2 SYDVKM. The CDR3 extends over 15 amino acids. V shed 5 bases and J shed 8 bases, with 19 bases lying between them. CDR3 sequence reads: CASSVTRGGRDEQFF. As DNA, the CDR3 is TGTGCCAGCAGTGTTACGCGTGGGGGGCGGGATGAGCAGTTCTTC.

There are a few counts of this clonotype. The chain recombines TRBV27 with TRBJ2-5, with D possibly TRBD2 on 6 matching bases. Germline CDR1 MNHEY, CDR2 SMNVEV (reference sequence). V was trimmed by 2 bases and J by 2 bases, leaving 15 bases between them. There are 16 residues in the CDR3. CDR3 sequence: CASSLLGGNGQETQYF. In DNA, the CDR3 is TGTGCCAGCAGTTTACTGGGCGGGAACGGGCAAGAGACCCAGTACTTC.

This rearrangement joins TRBV12-3 or TRBV12-4 to TRBJ2-7; 9 nucleotides agree with TRBD1. With 3 bases clipped from V and 3 bases from J, the junction kept 6 bases outside the gene matches. This CDR3 is built from 15 residues. For the CDR3, the DNA is TGTGCCAGCAGTTTGTTACAGGGGGCGGTCTACGAGCAGTACTTC. It encodes CASSLLQGAVYEQYF.

The chain carries TRBV7-2 and TRBJ1-6, with D perhaps matching TRBD1 (6 bases). This CDR3 has 15 residues. Germline CDR1 reads SGHTA; CDR2 reads FQGNSA. The ends were cut back, 1 base at V and 10 bases at J, with 14 bases in the middle. The CDR3 loop reads CASSLVVGGQSPLHF. For the CDR3, the DNA is TGTGCCAGCAGCTTAGTAGTAGGGGGGCAGTCACCCCTCCACTTT.

The sample holds a few counts of this clonotype. The rearrangement joins TRBV10-3 to TRBJ2-7; 8 bases fit TRBD1. CDR3 length: 15 residues. Germline loops: CDR1 ENHRY, CDR2 SYGVKD. J gave up 4 bases and V 6 bases, and 11 bases lay outside the gene matches. The CDR3 DNA is TGTGCCATCAGAGGCACCGGGACAGGAGTTTACGAGCAGTACTTC. It codes for CAIRGTGTGVYEQYF.

The chain uses TRBV7-6 and TRBJ2-1; 9 positions match TRBD2. CDR3 length equals 14 residues. Germline V gene lookup returns CDR1 SGHVS and CDR2 FNYEAQ. V was clipped by 8 bases and J by 2 bases; unmatched bases: 4. The CDR3 loop is CASGRLAAYNEQFF. The CDR3 nucleotides are TGTGCCAGCGGCCGACTAGCGGCCTACAATGAGCAGTTCTTC. Full variable domain (rest looked up from reference TRBV7-6 and TRBJ2-1): GAGVSQSPRYKVTKRGQDVALRCDPISGHVSLYWYRQALGQGPEFLTYFNYEAQQDKSGLPNDRFSAERPEGSISTLTIQRTEQRDSAMYRCASGRLAAYNEQFFGPGTRLTVL.

The chain couples TRBV20-1 to TRBJ2-7, with D maybe TRBD1 (5 bases). The germline gives CDR1 DFQATT, CDR2 SNEGSKA (reference sequence). The CDR3 length is 12 residues. Trimming removed 6 bases at V and 2 bases at J, with 11 bases between. The CDR3 coding sequence is TGCAGTGCCCGTCAGGACACCTACGAGCAGTACTTC. This encodes CSARQDTYEQYF.

CDR3 in amino acids: CASSHYRTSGASGANVLTF. In DNA form, the CDR3 reads TGTGCCAGCAGCCATTATAGGACTAGCGGGGCTTCTGGGGCCAACGTCCTGACTTTC. This sequence joins TRBV3-1 and TRBJ2-6; 12 bases fit TRBD2. Germline V gene data show CDR1 as LGHDT and CDR2 as YNNKEL (reference sequence). The CDR3 is 19 residues long. Trimming at V came to 3 bases and at J to 1 base, leaving 7 bases not matched to a gene.

The J gene is TRBJ2-7, the V gene TRBV7-6, with a possible D match to TRBD2 (5 bases). The ends were cut back, 5 bases at V and 5 bases at J, with 22 bases in the middle. Germline assignment: CDR1 SGHVS and CDR2 FNYEAQ. CDR3 length: 16 amino acids. Here the CDR3 DNA reads TGTGCCAGCAGCCCATGGACGGGAAAAGGGTCGGACGAGCAGTACTTC. Translated: CASSPWTGKGSDEQYF.

Only a few counts were recorded for this clonotype. This rearrangement joins TRBV20-1 to TRBJ2-5; 8 positions match TRBD2. The J call may be wrong; the DNA end is better matched by TRBJ2-7. This CDR3 region has 16 residues. Looked up from germline, CDR1 is DFQATT and CDR2 is SNEGSKA (reference sequence). In DNA, the CDR3 is TGCAGTGCTAGAGATCCAGCGGGAGCTATGGGTCGCGAGCAGTACTTC. Residues: CSARDPAGAMGREQYF.

This clonotype has just one count. J is TRBJ1-6 and V is TRBV12-3 or TRBV12-4; 7 nucleotides agree with TRBD1. The CDR3 length is 14 residues. V shed 7 bases and J 9 bases; nucleotides not matched to a gene: 9. CDR3 loop: CASTGQVHSSPLHF. The CDR3 DNA follows: TGTGCCAGCACTGGACAGGTCCATAGTTCACCCCTCCACTTT.

Remarks on this clonotype: The junction does not match germline at one end; this may be a read error. The V and J genes are TRBV20-1 and TRBJ2-1, with D possibly being TRBD1 (6 bases). CDR1 DFQATT and CDR2 SNEGSKA come from the germline V gene (reference sequence). This CDR3 is built from 14 residues. The DNA of the CDR3 is TGCAGCGCCCCCCGACAGGACACCTACAATGGGCAGTTCTTC. Its translation: CSAPRQDTYNGQFF.

This clonotype has only a few counts. The chain has TRBV29-1 and TRBJ2-7, with D possibly TRBD2 on 7 matching bases. The CDR3 runs 13 residues. The germline CDR1 and CDR2 sequences are SQVTM and ANQGSEA. V was pared by 4 bases and J by 2 bases, with 12 bases between. The CDR3 region has the DNA TGCAGCGTTGCGGGGGGCCAGACCTACGAGCAGTACTTC. Its protein is CSVAGGQTYEQYF.

As to this clonotype: Relative to the germline gene, one junction end is altered; a read error may explain this. V gene TRBV27 combines with J gene TRBJ2-3; 7 nucleotides match TRBD2. This CDR3 is built from 11 residues. Germline V gene data show CDR1 as MNHEY and CDR2 as SMNVEV (reference sequence). As DNA, the CDR3 is TGTGCCAGCAGACGGGGGGATATGCAGTATTTT. This gives the protein CASRRGDMQYF.

This clonotype was seen a few times. At one of its ends the junction is not consistent with the germline gene, which may arise from a read error. The chain is built from TRBV20-1 and TRBJ2-5; D possibly matches TRBD1 or TRBD2 (5 bases each). The germline V gene encodes CDR1 DFQATT and CDR2 SNEGSKA (reference sequence). The CDR3 length is 12 residues. CDR3: CSAREGRETQYF. The DNA of the CDR3 is TGCAGTGCTCGAGAGGGGAGAGAGACCCAGTACTTC.

V usage is TRBV25-1 and J usage is TRBJ2-5, with D perhaps TRBD1 (5 bases). CDR3 size: 16 residues. V lost 1 base, J lost 6 bases, and 18 bases lay in between. CDR1 is MGHDK and CDR2 is SYGVNS in the germline V gene. The CDR3 DNA sequence: TGTGCCAGCAGTGAATGGGGCGACCCCATTGCGCAGACCCAGTACTTC. Its translation: CASSEWGDPIAQTQYF.

The gene calls are TRBV5-1 and TRBJ1-2, with 9 nucleotides matching TRBD1. Germline lookup yields CDR1 SGHRS and CDR2 YFSETQ. The CDR3 has 15 amino acids. The J segment lost 8 bases and the V segment lost 4 bases, leaving 12 bases of the junction unmatched. In DNA, the CDR3 is TGCGCCAGCAGCCCGGGACAGGGAGTTTTGTTCGGCTACACCTTC. Its translation: CASSPGQGVLFGYTF.

This clonotype has a handful of counts. The chain couples TRBV20-1 to TRBJ2-1; TRBD2 matches 7 bases. The CDR3 consists of 14 residues. Germline V gene sequence: CDR1 DFQATT, CDR2 SNEGSKA (reference sequence). Unmatched junction bases numbered 7, after V lost 4 bases and J lost 4 bases. The CDR3 sequence: CSAKWREHYNEQFF. As DNA, the CDR3 is TGCAGTGCTAAGTGGCGGGAGCATTACAATGAGCAGTTCTTC.